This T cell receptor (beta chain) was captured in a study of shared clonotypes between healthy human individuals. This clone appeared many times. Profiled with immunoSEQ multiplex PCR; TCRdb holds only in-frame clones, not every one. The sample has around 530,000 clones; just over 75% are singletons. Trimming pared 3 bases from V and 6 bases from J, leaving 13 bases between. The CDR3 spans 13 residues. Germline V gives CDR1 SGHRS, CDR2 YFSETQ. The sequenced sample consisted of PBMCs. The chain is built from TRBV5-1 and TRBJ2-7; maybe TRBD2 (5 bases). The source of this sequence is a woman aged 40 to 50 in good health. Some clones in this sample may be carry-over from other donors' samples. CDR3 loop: CASSSNLEGEQYF. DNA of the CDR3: TGCGCCAGCAGCTCCAACCTAGAGGGCGAGCAGTACTTC.